These 26 T cell receptor beta chains share one sample of origin, sequenced in a study of T cell repertoires in cytomegalovirus infection. TCRdb re-called the reads through MiXCR, storing one row per CDR3 protein. The data show 510,000 or so distinct CDR3 sequences, with around 27% seen just once and roughly 13% held by the top ten. The source material was PBMCs. These receptors all come from a human donor in good health (CMV status not recorded). Some clones in this sample may be carry-over from other donors' samples.

This clonotype has a handful of counts. CDR3 loop: CASSPLGWTSGALGETQYF. CDR3 bases: TGTGCCAGCAGTCCATTGGGTTGGACTAGCGGGGCCCTGGGAGAGACCCAGTACTTC. The chain combines TRBV27 with TRBJ2-5, with 12 bases matching TRBD2. CDR3 length equals 19 residues. V lost 5 bases, J lost 4 bases, and 17 bases stayed unmatched. Germline CDR1 and CDR2: MNHEY and SMNVEV (reference sequence).

This chain links TRBV14 with TRBJ1-3; 8 bases line up with TRBD1. V lost 4 bases to trimming and J lost 0 bases; unmatched junction nucleotides: 8. The CDR3 length is 17 residues. CDR1 is SGHDN, CDR2 FVKESK, per germline. DNA of the CDR3: TGTGCCAGCAGCCCGACCAGGGGGCACTACTCTGGAAACACCATATATTTT. Translating gives CASSPTRGHYSGNTIYF. Full variable domain (remainder filled in from reference TRBV14 and TRBJ1-3): EAGVTQFPSHSVIEKGQTVTLRCDPISGHDNLYWYRRVMGKEIKFLLHFVKESKQDESGMPNNRFLAERTGGTYSTLKVQPAELEDSGVYFCASSPTRGHYSGNTIYFGEGSWLTVV.

This clonotype was found many times. The V and J genes are TRBV5-5 and TRBJ2-3; tentative D call: TRBD1 (7 bases). The CDR3 sequence is 17 residues long. Trimming left V 0 bases short and J 1 base short, with 15 bases between. Germline loops: CDR1 SGHKS, CDR2 YYEKEE (reference sequence). The CDR3 sequence: CASSLGFGGGRTDTQYF. The CDR3 DNA reads as TGTGCCAGCAGCTTGGGGTTCGGAGGGGGCCGCACAGATACGCAGTATTTT. Supplemented by reference TRBV5-5 and TRBJ2-3, the full variable domain reads DAGVTQSPTHLIKTRGQQVTLRCSPISGHKSVSWYQQVLGQGPQFIFQYYEKEERGRGNFPDRFSARQFPNYSSELNVNALLLGDSALYLCASSLGFGGGRTDTQYFGPGTRLTVL.

This clonotype was seen repeatedly, ten times or more. V is TRBV7-2 and J is TRBJ2-1; a possible D gene is TRBD2 (5 bases). V dropped 6 bases and J dropped 3 bases, with 12 bases sitting between them. This CDR3 has 14 residues. The germline V gene encodes CDR1 SGHTA and CDR2 FQGNSA. The CDR3: CASSWAADYNEQFF. The CDR3 DNA sequence: TGTGCCAGCAGTTGGGCAGCGGACTACAATGAGCAGTTCTTC.

Note on this clonotype: At one of its ends the junction is not consistent with the germline gene, which may arise from a read error. This chain uses TRBV29-1 with TRBJ2-7; 11 bases fit TRBD1. This CDR3 has 12 residues. Per the germline V gene, CDR1 is SQVTM and CDR2 is ANQGSEA. CDR3 sequence: CSVEGQGAEQYF. CDR3 nucleotide sequence: TGCAGCGTGGAAGGACAGGGGGCCGAGCAGTACTTC.

This clonotype was seen a handful of times. The chain combines TRBV14 with TRBJ2-1; D is uncertain. The CDR3 loop spans 15 amino acids. V was shortened by 3 bases and J by 0 bases, with 9 bases between the two germline ends. CDR1 SGHDN and CDR2 FVKESK come from the germline V gene. CDR3 protein: CASSHSDRSYNEQFF. CDR3 bases: TGTGCCAGCAGCCACTCCGACCGCTCCTACAATGAGCAGTTCTTC.

This clonotype was picked up many times. The CDR3 reads CASSFLTATSGSRETQYF. The CDR3 DNA follows: TGTGCCAGCAGCTTTTTAACGGCAACTAGCGGGAGTAGAGAGACCCAGTACTTC. This chain joins TRBV7-2 and TRBJ2-5; 11 bases match TRBD2. In germline, CDR1 is SGHTA, CDR2 FQGNSA. This CDR3 comprises 18 residues. Trimming took 3 bases from V and 4 from J; bases not matched to a gene: 13.

Ten or more counts support this clonotype. The chain uses TRBV12-3 or TRBV12-4 and TRBJ1-2; possible D gene TRBD1, 6 bases. Trimming took off 1 base at V and 6 bases at J, with 15 bases between the two ends. This CDR3 region has 15 residues. As DNA, the CDR3 is TGTGCCAGCAGTTTAGTGGTGGGGGCGCCGGATGGCTACACCTTC. It translates to CASSLVVGAPDGYTF.

The rearrangement joins TRBV11-3 to TRBJ2-7; a weak D match, TRBD2 (6 bases). V lost 0 bases and J 5 bases, leaving 14 bases between the germline ends. This CDR3 region has 15 residues. Per the germline V gene, CDR1 is SGHNT and CDR2 is YENEEA. The CDR3 DNA reads TGTGCCAGCAGCTTAGATCGGGGGTCCGGAAACGAGCAGTACTTC. It codes for CASSLDRGSGNEQYF.

This clonotype has at least ten counts. Likely a read error: the CDR3 ends without its conserved phenylalanine or tryptophan. The limits of the CDR3 on the DNA are not certain, so only TCRdb's listed CDR3 is given. The genes are TRBV6-1 and TRBJ1-5; the table's D call, TRBD1, has no DNA check behind it. The CDR3 sequence runs 14 residues, both termini included. Germline-derived CDR1 and CDR2 are MNHNS and SASEGT. CDR3 residues: CASAPKGGNPGWAL.

The rearrangement uses TRBV6-6 and TRBJ2-7; D remains unclear. Germline CDR1 reads MNHNY; CDR2 reads SVGAGI (reference sequence). The CDR3 is 16 amino acids. V was shortened by 0 bases and J by 0 bases, with 12 bases between the two germline ends. The CDR3 region has the DNA TGTGCCAGCAGTTACTCCATACAGACTCTCTCCTACGAGCAGTACTTC. This gives the protein CASSYSIQTLSYEQYF.

This clonotype was seen a few times. The rearrangement uses TRBV20-1 and TRBJ1-1; D may be TRBD1 (5 bases). Germline V CDR1 and CDR2: DFQATT, SNEGSKA (reference sequence). The CDR3 is made up of 13 amino acids. Trimming cost V 6 bases and J 7 bases, with 18 bases left between them. The DNA of the CDR3 is TGCAGTGCGGCAGGGCCTCAAGGTCTTGAAGCTTTCTTT. This gives the protein CSAAGPQGLEAFF.

The chain uses TRBV6-2 or TRBV6-3 and TRBJ2-1; 9 bases match TRBD2. The CDR3 has 13 residues. Germline CDR1 and CDR2: MNHEY and SVGEGT. V gave up 5 bases and J gave up 9 bases; unmatched junction bases: 5. For the CDR3, the DNA is TGTGCCAGCAGTGGGACTAGCCTGGGTGAGCAGTTCTTC. Translation gives CASSGTSLGEQFF.

This clonotype came up many times. The gene calls are TRBV27 and TRBJ2-2, with D possibly TRBD2 on 5 matching bases. Trimming took 2 bases from V and 1 from J, leaving 8 bases between them. Germline V CDR1 and CDR2: MNHEY, SMNVEV (reference sequence). This CDR3 region has 15 residues. The CDR3 DNA is TGTGCCAGCAGTTTACTGGGGAGGAACACCGGGGAGCTGTTTTTT. Amino acid sequence: CASSLLGRNTGELFF.

This clonotype was counted a few times. The chain is built from TRBV28 and TRBJ2-2; 9 positions match TRBD2. With 3 bases clipped from V and 4 bases from J, the junction kept 6 bases outside the gene matches. The germline CDR1 and CDR2 sequences are MDHEN and SYDVKM. CDR3 length equals 16 residues. CDR3 DNA: TGTGCCAGCAGTTTCGGCGGGAGGGCCTCCACCGGGGAGCTGTTTTTT. This translates into CASSFGGRASTGELFF.

The genes are TRBV20-1 and TRBJ1-2; D possibly corresponds to TRBD1 (5 bases). This CDR3 is 13 amino acids long. The V and J ends lost 6 bases and 4 bases respectively, with 15 bases between them. Germline assignment: CDR1 DFQATT and CDR2 SNEGSKA (reference sequence). The CDR3 region has the DNA TGCAGTGCCGGGACGACATTAGGCTATGGCTACACCTTC. It codes for CSAGTTLGYGYTF.

This sequence joins TRBV11-3 and TRBJ2-3, with 8 bases matching TRBD2. The germline gives CDR1 SGHNT, CDR2 YENEEA. J lost 3 bases, V lost 4 bases, and 9 bases had no gene match. The CDR3 loop spans 16 amino acids. The CDR3 region is CASSSSGTRRTDTQYF. The CDR3, as DNA: TGTGCCAGCAGCTCCTCCGGGACTAGGCGGACAGATACGCAGTATTTT.

The chain recombines TRBV7-9 with TRBJ2-7; D might be TRBD2 (5 bases). Germline V CDR1 and CDR2: SEHNR, FQNEAQ (reference sequence). The CDR3 runs 13 residues. V lost 4 bases, J lost 6 bases, and 13 bases lay in between. CDR3 coding DNA: TGTGCCAGCAGCTCTAGTCGGGGTCCCGAGCAGTACGTC. Protein sequence: CASSSSRGPEQYV.

The rearrangement joins TRBV4-2 to TRBJ2-7; D is unclear. CDR3 length: 13 residues. From germline, CDR1 is LGHNA and CDR2 YNFKEQ. The V end lost 1 base, the J end lost 7 bases, and 11 bases lay between the germline ends. Here the CDR3 DNA reads TGTGCCAGCAGCCAAGTGGGTGGATTTGAGCAGTACTTC. Residues: CASSQVGGFEQYF.

The chain is built from TRBV20-1 and TRBJ2-7; D is unresolved. Germline CDR1 DFQATT, CDR2 SNEGSKA (reference sequence). CDR3 length: 14 amino acids. V was pared by 3 bases and J by 3 bases, with 15 bases between. CDR3 coding DNA: TGCAGTGCTAGGGTCCGGAACCTGGGCTACGAGCAGTACTTC. This codes for CSARVRNLGYEQYF.

The V and J genes are TRBV20-1 and TRBJ1-1, with 7 bases aligning to TRBD1. The V segment lost 6 bases and the J segment 0 bases; nucleotides outside the gene matches: 10. Germline lookup yields CDR1 DFQATT and CDR2 SNEGSKA (reference sequence). The CDR3 is made up of 15 amino acids. DNA of the CDR3: TGCAGTGCCATACCATCGACAGGGCTGAACACTGAAGCTTTCTTT. Protein product: CSAIPSTGLNTEAFF.

This clonotype has at least ten counts. The rearrangement joins TRBV7-2 to TRBJ1-1; a weak D match, TRBD1 (6 bases). Between the trimmed V and J ends, which lost 5 bases and 0 bases, there was a span of 13 bases. The CDR3 consists of 15 residues. The germline gives CDR1 SGHTA, CDR2 FQGNSA. CDR3 sequence: CASSPQGLLNTEAFF. The CDR3, as DNA: TGTGCCAGCAGCCCCCAGGGGTTGCTGAACACTGAAGCTTTCTTT.

The CDR3 region is CASSGTRSYEQYV. The CDR3 nucleotides are TGTGCCAGCAGTGGGACTAGGTCCTACGAGCAGTACGTC. This sequence joins TRBV27 and TRBJ2-7; the match to TRBD2 covers 8 bases. The CDR3 runs 13 residues. Germline V CDR1 and CDR2: MNHEY, SMNVEV (reference sequence). The trim removed 5 bases at V and 1 base at J, leaving 1 base unmatched.

The V call is TRBV12-3 or TRBV12-4, the J call TRBJ1-1; TRBD1 matches 7 bases. CDR3 length: 13 residues. Trimming cost V 6 bases and J 7 bases; bases outside gene matches: 8. CDR3 bases: TGTGCCAGCAGATATGACAGGGCCAATGAAGCTTTCTTT. Residues: CASRYDRANEAFF.

This clonotype was seen only a few times. The chain joins TRBV7-6 to TRBJ2-1; D gene unclear. This CDR3 contains 10 residues. Trimming removed 5 bases from V and 8 bases from J, with 4 bases in between. CDR1 is SGHVS and CDR2 is FNYEAQ in the germline V gene. The CDR3 region is CASSTYEQFF. The CDR3 DNA follows: TGTGCCAGCAGCACTTATGAGCAGTTCTTC.

The count of this clonotype is one. This may be a read error, as it is one base from a much larger clone. The chain carries TRBV27 and TRBJ2-3; 8 bases are shared with TRBD2. The CDR3 has 16 residues. Germline CDR1 MNHEY, CDR2 SMNVEV (reference sequence). V shed 8 bases and J 2 bases; nucleotides not matched to a gene: 12. This chain's CDR3 is CASGPELAENTDTQYF. DNA for the CDR3: TGTGCCAGCGGTCCCGAACTAGCGGAAAACACAGATACGCAGTATTTT.